This T cell receptor beta chain was sequenced for a study of T cell responses to AZD1222 COVID-19 vaccine. Study-wide findings and caveats: Repertoires were obtained only post-peak T cell response. Spike-specific TCR breadth and depth both grew after two AZD1222 doses.

This clone has just one count. Its antigen remains unknown. Clones were read by immunoSEQ multiplex PCR, and TCRdb kept only the in-frame ones, dropping some. Found here are 70,000 to 85,000 clones, roughly 82% of them singletons; the top ten hold around 2.8%. With V trimmed by 7 bases and J by 5 bases, 20 bases remained unmatched. Germline loops: CDR1 SQVTM, CDR2 ANQGSEA. The CDR3 runs 17 residues. The receptor was derived from an adult in good health. The source material was peripheral blood, sampled on day 0 of AZD1222 vaccination. The chain links TRBV29-1 to TRBJ2-5, with 9 nucleotides matching TRBD2. CDR3 residues: CSGEDVAGEVDGETQYF. The CDR3 DNA sequence: TGCAGCGGGGAGGACGTAGCGGGAGAGGTAGACGGGGAGACCCAGTACTTC.